This entry describes one T cell receptor (beta chain). The sample belongs to a study of shared clonotypes between healthy human individuals. This was a deep-level run. Measured with immunoSEQ multiplex PCR; TCRdb has only the in-frame clones, and not every one. The data contain around 1.5 million clones, 98% of them singletons. Sequenced sample: naive CD4+ T cells sorted from blood. Subset: CD45RA+ positively selected. The sequence derives from a man in his thirties or forties in good health.

DNA of the CDR3: TGTGCCAGCAGTGCGCAAAAACCGGGACTAGCAATTGGCGAGCAGTACTTC. Residues: CASSAQKPGLAIGEQYF. The chain is built from TRBV27 and TRBJ2-7; 9 bases map to TRBD2. The CDR3 is made up of 17 amino acids. Germline trimming cut 5 bases from V and 6 bases from J; bases unmatched to any gene: 17. Germline V gene data show CDR1 as MNHEY and CDR2 as SMNVEV (reference sequence).